This record concerns one TCR beta chain sequence. Antigen: not known. Reverse transcribing all isolated RNA meant expressed TCRB transcripts were sequenced. Generated by immunoSEQ multiplex PCR, the TCRdb table keeps only in-frame clones and is missing some. The sample consists of roughly 240,000 clones, over 12% of them appearing once. Trimming took 6 bases from V and 2 from J, leaving 13 bases between them. CDR3 length: 14 residues. Germline values: CDR1 MNHNY, CDR2 SVGAGI (reference sequence). Sampling consisted of one heparinised blood draw per donor, averaging around 120 mL. Once sorted, every population was more than 95% pure. This sample was taken from a study of beta chain features in type 1 diabetes. Points from the study as a whole: Sequencing of cDNA might inflate the share of cells that strongly express TCR. Shortening of TCRB CDR3s, moderate but significant, appeared in all four CD4+ subsets of Type 1 diabetes patients.

V and J are TRBV6-6 and TRBJ1-1; a possible D gene is TRBD1 (5 bases). This TCR came from a woman aged 40 to 55 in good health. Material for sequencing was naive CD4+ T cells from blood. The CDR3 DNA sequence: TGTGCCAGCAGCCTAGGGGTAGCAAACACTGAAGCTTTCTTT. Translation gives CASSLGVANTEAFF.